This paragraph reports one TCR beta chain. Its target is not known. The data belong to a study of post-analysis software for immune sequencing data. Study at large: Courses of disease covered relapsing-remitting, secondary progressive and progressive-relapsing multiple sclerosis. Findings and limits, study-wide: A handful of TRBV segments appeared more often in patients than in controls, and TRBV5-6, TRBV5-1 and TRBV20-1 were among these. Multiple sclerosis patients had significantly lower normalized Chao1 diversity than controls. Same-batch samples co-clustered strongly by F measure.

Each TCR beta cDNA library carried unique molecular identifiers. From around 0.96 to 9.9 million T cells, about 500,000 cDNA molecules were obtained. Using its own MiXCR run on the PCR reads, TCRdb lists one record per CDR3 protein. The sample records roughly 570,000 distinct CDR3 sequences, roughly 34% being singletons. Germline V lookup: CDR1 MNHEY, CDR2 SVGAGI. V shed 6 bases, J shed 3 bases, and the junction held 6 bases outside the gene matches. The CDR3 is made up of 15 amino acids. The sample taken for sequencing was blood. The chain uses TRBV6-5 and TRBJ2-3; 10 bases match TRBD1. The source is a girl between 2 and 17 years old with multiple sclerosis. The CDR3 DNA sequence: TGTGCCAGCAGAGAGACAGGGGGCTGGACAGATACGCAGTATTTT. It encodes CASRETGGWTDTQYF.